The 28 T cell receptor beta chains below all came from one sample that was sequenced in a study of T cells in women clearing cervical HPV infection. Using immunoSEQ multiplex PCR, the repertoire was profiled, and TCRdb retains in-frame clones only, with some absent. The sample holds tens of thousands of clones. The sample consisted of blood buffy coat. Source of these receptors: a woman between 18 and 75 years old with a cervical HPV16 infection that either progressed to CIN3+ or cleared (not recorded which).

Turning to this clone: The CDR3 extends 3 residues past the end of the read, so its final part is completed from the germline J gene. The rearrangement uses TRBV20-1 and TRBJ2-2, with D hard to call. The CDR3 length is 15 residues. V was cut by 5 bases and J by 0 bases, with 13 bases left in between. CDR1 is DFQATT and CDR2 is SNEGSKA in the germline V gene (reference sequence). CDR3 DNA, as far as it was read: TGCAGTGCTCAAGGTGCCAGAGCGAACACCGGGGAG. Translation: CSAQGARANTGE. The entire CDR3 reads CSAQGARANTGELFF.

Note on this clone: The CDR3 end is not reached by the read, which stops 3 residues before it; the germline J gene fills it in. Other DNA sequences in this specimen translate into the identical CDR3. The gene calls are TRBV7-2 and TRBJ1-1; the D gene is possibly TRBD1 (6 bases). CDR3 size: 13 residues. The ends were cut back, 5 bases at V and 1 base at J, with 8 bases in the middle. Germline lookup yields CDR1 SGHTA and CDR2 FQGNSA. The CDR3 sequence is CASSLQGNTEAFF. Incomplete CDR3 DNA: TGTGCCAGCAGCCTACAGGGGAACACTGAA.

To note about this clone: The read falls 3 residues short of the CDR3 end, and the missing part is taken from the germline J gene. The rearrangement joins TRBV5-6 to TRBJ1-5; TRBD1 agrees at 7 bases. After removal of 1 base from V and 7 bases from J, the junction contained 8 bases not matched to a gene. Germline CDR1 and CDR2: SGHDT and YYEEEE. CDR3 size: 15 residues. The sequenced part of the CDR3 DNA is TGTGCCAGCAGCTTGAGGGGAGGGGGCTGGCAGCCC. It codes for CASSLRGGGWQP. The entire CDR3 protein reads CASSLRGGGWQPQHF.

In the case of this clone: Read data end 3 residues before the CDR3 end; the end is taken from the germline J gene. The J gene is TRBJ2-3, the V gene TRBV2; TRBD2 matches 11 bases. Germline assignment: CDR1 SNHLY and CDR2 FYNNEI. V dropped 6 bases and J dropped 1; count of bases not matched to a gene: 3. The CDR3 consists of 15 residues. The DNA read from the CDR3 is TGTGCCAGCAGCGAGACTAGCGGGGGCACAGATACG. It yields the protein CASSETSGGTDT. The complete CDR3 reads CASSETSGGTDTQYF.

In the case of this clone: The CDR3 goes on 3 residues after the read ends, and that part is filled in from the germline J gene. The chain is built from TRBV19 and TRBJ2-3, with TRBD2 matching 8 bases. This CDR3 has 13 residues. In germline, CDR1 is LNHDA, CDR2 SQIVND (reference sequence). CDR3 protein: CASRERGNQPQYF. The covered CDR3 bases are TGTGCCAGTCGGGAGCGGGGGAATCAGCCG.

As concerns this clone: The read is 3 residues too short to cover the CDR3 end, so that end is filled in from the germline J gene. V is TRBV10-3 and J is TRBJ1-3; D not resolved. Trimming took off 0 bases at V and 0 bases at J, with 6 bases between the two ends. The CDR3 loop spans 15 amino acids. Germline V gene data show CDR1 as ENHRY and CDR2 as SYGVKD. CDR3 region: CAISESTGSGNTIYF. Incomplete CDR3 DNA: TGTGCCATCAGTGAGTCGACGGGCTCTGGAAACACC.

A note on this clone: The read gets to within 3 residues of the CDR3 end, and the germline J gene fills in the rest. The chain has TRBV2 and TRBJ2-3; 10 bases align to TRBD2. This CDR3 has 16 residues. Germline-derived CDR1 and CDR2 are SNHLY and FYNNEI. Trimming took 5 bases from V and 2 from J; bases not matched to a gene: 7. The DNA read from the CDR3 is TGTGCCAGCAGTTACGCACTAGCGGGGAACACAGATACG. Its protein is CASSYALAGNTDT. The CDR3 in its entirety is CASSYALAGNTDTQYF. The full variable domain, in which reference TRBV2 and TRBJ2-3 provide the parts outside the CDR3, is EPEVTQTPSHQVTQMGQEVILRCVPISNHLYFYWYRQILGQKVEFLVSFYNNEISEKSEIFDDQFSVERPDGSNFTLKIRSTKLEDSAMYFCASSYALAGNTDTQYFGPGTRLTVL.

Worth noting for this clone: The observed sequence ends 3 residues before the CDR3 terminus, with the missing tail filled in from the germline J gene. The chain has TRBV6-2 or TRBV6-3 and TRBJ1-2; D not certain. The CDR3 length is 16 residues. Trimming shortened V by 2 bases and J by 3 bases, and 16 bases separated the two germline ends. Per the germline V gene, CDR1 is MNHEY and CDR2 is SVGEGT. The sequenced CDR3 bases are TGTGCCAGCAGTTACCTCCTTCGGCAGGTCGACTATGGC. This encodes CASSYLLRQVDYG. The whole CDR3 sequence is CASSYLLRQVDYGYTF.

Details on this clone: At one of its ends the junction is not consistent with the germline gene, which may arise from a read error. The CDR3 end falls 3 residues outside the read, so it is completed with the germline J gene. This same CDR3 is encoded by further DNA sequences in the sample. This sequence joins TRBV7-2 and TRBJ1-3, with D possibly being TRBD1 (5 bases). The CDR3 sequence is 14 residues long. Germline CDR1 is SGHTA and CDR2 is FQGNSA. The covered CDR3 bases are TGTGCCAGCAGCTTAGCGAGCAGGGAGGACACG. Translating gives CASSLASREDT. The entire CDR3 protein is CASSLASREDTIYF.

With respect to this clone: The read terminates 3 residues ahead of where the CDR3 ends, so the germline J gene completes it. The chain is built from TRBV18 and TRBJ1-2, with D possibly matching TRBD1 (5 bases). This CDR3 contains 19 residues. Germline values: CDR1 KGHSH, CDR2 LQKENI. The CDR3 loop is CASSPIDVGTSGRVYDYTF. The DNA read from the CDR3 is TGTGCCAGCTCACCCATCGACGTAGGGACTAGCGGGAGAGTCTACGAC.

For this clone: The CDR3 goes on 3 residues after the read ends, and that part is filled in from the germline J gene. The J gene is TRBJ1-6, the V gene TRBV14, with D uncertain. The length of the CDR3 is 13 residues. V was shortened by 4 bases and J by 8 bases, with 9 bases between the two germline ends. Germline V gene lookup returns CDR1 SGHDN and CDR2 FVKESK. CDR3 in amino acids: CASSPTIDSPLHF. CDR3 DNA (partial): TGTGCCAGCAGCCCCACAATCGATTCACCC.

In the case of this clone: With the read ending 3 residues before the CDR3 end, the germline J gene is used to fill in that end. The V gene is TRBV7-6, the J gene TRBJ1-4; the match to TRBD1 covers 9 bases. The CDR3 runs 15 residues. Germline loops: CDR1 SGHVS, CDR2 FNYEAQ. V was pared by 5 bases and J by 7 bases, with 8 bases of the junction left unmatched. The CDR3 loop reads CASSTQDRGFEKLFF. Partial CDR3 DNA: TGTGCCAGCAGCACACAGGACAGGGGATTTGAAAAA.

Of note for this clone: The missing CDR3 end, 3 residues past where the read stops, is filled in from the germline J gene. The rearrangement joins TRBV20-1 to TRBJ2-5; 7 bases are shared with TRBD2. CDR1 is DFQATT and CDR2 is SNEGSKA in the germline V gene (reference sequence). V lost 7 bases, J lost 4 bases, and 12 bases stayed unmatched. The length of the CDR3 is 14 residues. The sequenced part of the CDR3 DNA is TGCAGTGTGGGGGGGGTAGCGGGTAGAGAGACC. This gives the protein CSVGGVAGRET. The whole CDR3 is CSVGGVAGRETQYF.

Details on this clone: The CDR3 end falls 3 residues outside the read, so it is completed with the germline J gene. The chain has TRBV5-1 and TRBJ1-6; maybe TRBD1 (6 bases). Germline CDR1 reads SGHRS; CDR2 reads YFSETQ. The CDR3 loop spans 17 amino acids. Trimming removed 4 bases from V and 7 bases from J, with 21 bases in between. CDR3 DNA, as far as it was read: TGCGCCAGCAGCCCCCGGGGGGCCACAAAAAGAAATTCACCC. The encoded protein is CASSPRGATKRNSP. The entire CDR3 is CASSPRGATKRNSPLHF. Complete variable domain (other parts from reference TRBV5-1 and TRBJ1-6): KAGVTQTPRYLIKTRGQQVTLSCSPISGHRSVSWYQQTPGQGLQFLFEYFSETQRNKGNFPGRFSGRQFSNSRSEMNVSTLELGDSALYLCASSPRGATKRNSPLHFGNGTRLTVT.

Comment on this clone: Read coverage stops 3 residues before the CDR3 terminus; the germline J gene supplies the remainder. J is TRBJ1-2 and V is TRBV11-1; no reliable D call. The CDR3 has 15 amino acids. V was trimmed by 8 bases and J by 7 bases, leaving 23 bases between them. Looked up from germline, CDR1 is SGHAT and CDR2 is FQDESV (reference sequence). The part of the CDR3 DNA that was read is TGTGCCAGCCTCCCTCTGGCCGGGTACGAGCGTGGC. It translates to CASLPLAGYERG. The full CDR3 protein reads CASLPLAGYERGYTF.

As to this clone: The read terminates 3 residues ahead of where the CDR3 ends, so the germline J gene completes it. The chain is built from TRBV19 and TRBJ2-7; 12 nucleotides agree with TRBD2. Germline V gene sequence: CDR1 LNHDA, CDR2 SQIVND (reference sequence). CDR3 length: 16 amino acids. Trimming at V came to 7 bases and at J to 2 bases, leaving 9 bases not matched to a gene. The DNA read from the CDR3 is TGTGCCAGTAATACCCTAGCGGGAGGGCCACCCTACGAG. Amino acids: CASNTLAGGPPYE. The CDR3, in full, reads CASNTLAGGPPYEQYF.

A word on this clone: The read terminates 3 residues ahead of where the CDR3 ends, so the germline J gene completes it. The rearrangement uses TRBV5-1 and TRBJ2-5; 7 bases fit TRBD2. Germline CDR1 and CDR2: SGHRS and YFSETQ. V lost 4 bases and J lost 4; bases outside the gene matches: 7. The CDR3 contains 14 residues. CDR3 residues: CASSTSGGTETQYF. Incomplete CDR3 DNA: TGCGCCAGCAGCACATCGGGGGGAACAGAGACC.

In regard to this clone: The read is 3 residues too short to cover the CDR3 end, so that end is filled in from the germline J gene. The chain joins TRBV20-1 to TRBJ1-2; TRBD1 might be the D (6 bases). The CDR3 extends over 13 amino acids. Per the germline V gene, CDR1 is DFQATT and CDR2 is SNEGSKA (reference sequence). The CDR3 DNA, read in part, is TGCAGTGCTAACGGGGGGGACAAGATGACC. Translation gives CSANGGDKMT. The complete CDR3 reads CSANGGDKMTYTF.

Concerning this clone itself: The sequenced fragment ends 3 residues before the CDR3 boundary, so the rest is inferred from the germline J gene. The gene calls are TRBV7-2 and TRBJ2-2; D unclear. Germline V CDR1 and CDR2: SGHTA, FQGNSA. The CDR3 totals 12 residues. The V and J ends lost 4 bases and 6 bases respectively, with 6 bases between them. The sequenced part of the CDR3 DNA is TGTGCCAGCAGCTCCCTCTCCGGGGAG. This gives the protein CASSSLSGE. The whole CDR3 protein reads CASSSLSGELFF.

Concerning this clone: From the germline J gene comes the end of the CDR3, since the read stops 3 residues before it. The V and J genes are TRBV12-3 or TRBV12-4 and TRBJ2-7; D unresolved. The length of the CDR3 is 14 residues. The V end was cut by 6 bases, the J end by 2 bases, with 14 bases between. The sequenced part of the CDR3 DNA is TGTGCCAGCAGCTCCTATACAGCCCCCTACGAG. It codes for CASSSYTAPYE. Given in full, the CDR3 is CASSSYTAPYEQYF.

A note on this clone: The read halts 3 residues ahead of the CDR3 end, with the missing end drawn from the germline J gene. The chain links TRBV5-4 to TRBJ1-1; no reliable D call. The V gene's germline CDR1 is SGHNT and CDR2 YYREEE (reference sequence). Trimming removed 4 bases at V and 1 base at J, with 8 bases between. The CDR3 is 13 amino acids. The sequenced CDR3 bases are TGTGCCAGCAGCGCCCTAAGGAACACTGAA. This translates into CASSALRNTE. In full, the CDR3 is CASSALRNTEAFF.

Note on this clone: The read falls 3 residues short of the CDR3 end, and the missing part is taken from the germline J gene. This chain uses TRBV7-2 with TRBJ2-3, with D perhaps assigned TRBD1 or TRBD2 (7 bases each). Trimming stripped 4 bases from V and 5 bases from J, with 16 bases between. The CDR3 is 15 amino acids. Per germline, CDR1 SGHTA and CDR2 FQGNSA. CDR3 DNA (partial): TGTGCCAGCAGCTCCGACACAGGGGAGGGAGATACG. It is translated as CASSSDTGEGDT. From start to end, the CDR3 is CASSSDTGEGDTQYF.

In regard to this clone: The sequenced fragment ends 3 residues before the CDR3 boundary, so the rest is inferred from the germline J gene. The genes are TRBV7-8 and TRBJ1-2, with a tentative D call TRBD1 (5 bases). CDR3 length: 16 amino acids. Germline values: CDR1 SGHVS, CDR2 FQNEAQ. CDR3 in amino acids: CASSPGVGQASDGYTF. The sequenced part of the CDR3 DNA is TGTGCCAGCAGCCCGGGGGTGGGGCAGGCCTCGGACGGC.

On this clone: The missing CDR3 end, 3 residues past where the read stops, is filled in from the germline J gene. This sequence joins TRBV6-1 and TRBJ1-2; D might be TRBD1 (5 bases). Germline assignment: CDR1 MNHNS and CDR2 SASEGT. CDR3 length: 15 amino acids. The sequenced part of the CDR3 DNA is TGTGCCAGCAGTGTAATGACTAGCGGGGACTACGAC. This encodes CASSVMTSGDYD. The whole CDR3 is CASSVMTSGDYDYTF.

A word on this clone: The CDR3 goes on 3 residues after the read ends, and that part is filled in from the germline J gene. The rearrangement uses TRBV7-2 and TRBJ1-4; 8 nucleotides line up with TRBD1. This CDR3 spans 14 amino acids. Germline V gives CDR1 SGHTA, CDR2 FQGNSA. The CDR3 protein is CASSLDRGNSPLFF. CDR3 DNA (partial): TGTGCCAGCAGCCTCGACAGGGGTAATTCACCA.

A remark on this clone: The observed sequence ends 3 residues before the CDR3 terminus, with the missing tail filled in from the germline J gene. J is TRBJ2-7 and V is TRBV20-1, with a possible D match to TRBD1 (5 bases). This CDR3 is built from 13 residues. The germline gives CDR1 DFQATT, CDR2 SNEGSKA (reference sequence). With 5 bases removed from V and 2 bases from J, the gap between germline ends came to 13 bases. CDR3 DNA (partial): TGCAGTGCTGGCCCTGGGGCCCCCTACGAG. Translated, it gives CSAGPGAPYE. The entire CDR3 is CSAGPGAPYEQYF.

A word on this clone: The read gets to within 3 residues of the CDR3 end, and the germline J gene fills in the rest. The chain recombines TRBV29-1 with TRBJ1-2, with TRBD1 as a possible D gene (6 bases). The germline V gene has CDR1 SQVTM and CDR2 ANQGSEA. The CDR3 is 12 residues long. Trimming took off 3 bases at V and 4 bases at J, with 9 bases between the two ends. The CDR3 region is CSVDGGVYGYTF. The covered CDR3 bases are TGCAGCGTTGATGGGGGCGTCTATGGC.

To note about this clone: Read sequence stops 3 residues before the CDR3 end, and the germline J gene provides the missing end. V and J are TRBV19 and TRBJ1-3; tentative D call: TRBD1 (5 bases). Germline V gene sequence: CDR1 LNHDA, CDR2 SQIVND (reference sequence). V gave up 4 bases and J gave up 0 bases, with 16 bases separating them. The CDR3 is made up of 17 amino acids. The part of the CDR3 DNA that was read is TGTGCCAGTAGTACCCAGCCGCCCAGGGTCTCTGGAAACACC. This encodes CASSTQPPRVSGNT. The whole CDR3 protein is CASSTQPPRVSGNTIYF.